A single sample gave rise to the 30 T cell receptor beta chains below, sequenced in a study of long-term antiretroviral therapy in people with HIV. The libraries were made with immunoSEQ v3.0 at survey level. The method was immunoSEQ multiplex PCR; TCRdb's version includes in-frame clones alone and lacks a portion of them. In the table there are tens of thousands of clones, 84% of which are singletons. The input for sequencing was unsorted PBMCs, taken 0.5 years before starting antiretroviral therapy. The receptors stem from a man in his forties or fifties with HIV.

The chain links TRBV7-9 to TRBJ2-7; 7 bases line up with TRBD1. J gave up 3 bases and V 5 bases, and 13 bases lay outside the gene matches. The CDR3 sequence is 16 residues long. CDR1 and CDR2 (germline): SEHNR, FQNEAQ (reference sequence). The CDR3 spells CASSPRTGDSGYEQYF. Written as DNA, the CDR3 is TGTGCCAGCAGCCCCCGCACAGGGGATTCAGGCTACGAGCAGTACTTC.

This chain joins TRBV28 and TRBJ1-5, with D unresolved. V lost 6 bases to trimming and J lost 9 bases, with 15 bases between them. CDR1 MDHEN and CDR2 SYDVKM come from the germline V gene. The CDR3 loop spans 13 amino acids. The CDR3 is CASSRGLSWPQHF. CDR3 nucleotide sequence: TGTGCCAGCAGCCGAGGGCTATCGTGGCCCCAGCATTTT.

The chain has TRBV5-6 and TRBJ2-3; tentative D call: TRBD2 (5 bases). Germline lookup yields CDR1 SGHDT and CDR2 YYEEEE. The CDR3 runs to 16 residues. Trimming cost V 3 bases and J 1 base, with 15 bases left between them. The CDR3 loop reads CASSSVGKRRTDTQYF. The CDR3 nucleotides read TGTGCCAGCAGCTCCGTTGGAAAGCGGCGCACAGATACGCAGTATTTT. The full variable domain, rest sourced from reference TRBV5-6 and TRBJ2-3, is DAGVTQSPTHLIKTRGQQVTLRCSPKSGHDTVSWYQQALGQGPQFIFQYYEEEERQRGNFPDRFSGHQFPNYSSELNVNALLLGDSALYLCASSSVGKRRTDTQYFGPGTRLTVL.

This chain connects TRBV5-1 to TRBJ2-2; D tentatively fits TRBD1 or TRBD2 (5 bases each). The CDR3 is 20 amino acids. Germline assignment: CDR1 SGHRS and CDR2 YFSETQ. V was clipped by 4 bases and J by 4 bases, with 29 bases between them. CDR3 nucleotides: TGCGCCAGCAGCCTCGCCGGTAGGGACCCCCGGGGTTGGGTCACCGGGGAGCTGTTTTTT. Its translation is CASSLAGRDPRGWVTGELFF.

V and J are TRBV27 and TRBJ1-2, with 7 bases matching TRBD1. The CDR3 consists of 15 residues. V was clipped by 2 bases and J by 0 bases; unmatched bases: 3. The germline gives CDR1 MNHEY, CDR2 SMNVEV (reference sequence). DNA for the CDR3: TGTGCCAGCAGTTTACGAGGGGGCACTAACTATGGCTACACCTTC. It yields the protein CASSLRGGTNYGYTF.

There are a few counts of this clone. The gene calls are TRBV7-2 and TRBJ1-3; no definite D call. Trimming took 3 bases from V and 0 from J, leaving 9 bases between them. The CDR3 sequence is 15 residues long. Per the germline V gene, CDR1 is SGHTA and CDR2 is FQGNSA. The CDR3 DNA sequence: TGTGCCAGCAGCTTGGGCCAAAGCTCTGGAAACACCATATATTTT. Protein sequence: CASSLGQSSGNTIYF.

The CDR3 sequence: CASSLTGGEGYTF. In nucleotides, the CDR3 is TGCGCCAGCAGCTTAACAGGAGGGGAAGGCTACACCTTC. This chain joins TRBV5-1 and TRBJ1-2; D is perhaps TRBD1 (5 bases). Germline CDR1 SGHRS, CDR2 YFSETQ. CDR3 length: 13 amino acids. With 2 bases removed from V and 8 bases from J, the gap between germline ends came to 13 bases.

The chain carries TRBV28 and TRBJ1-1; 7 positions agree with TRBD1. Trimming took 5 bases from V and 11 from J; bases not matched to a gene: 14. The CDR3 is made up of 14 amino acids. Germline CDR1 is MDHEN and CDR2 is SYDVKM. The CDR3 DNA is TGTGCCAGCAGTCAAAGGGGGCGCCGGGAAGTGGCTTTCTTT. The encoded protein is CASSQRGRREVAFF.

This clone was observed a handful of times. The rearrangement links TRBV2 to TRBJ1-1, with a possible D match to TRBD1 (5 bases). The germline gives CDR1 SNHLY, CDR2 FYNNEI. Trimming took off 10 bases at V and 5 bases at J, with 17 bases between the two ends. The CDR3 consists of 13 residues. The CDR3 region is CATAGPPLTEAFF. The CDR3 DNA reads as TGTGCCACCGCGGGGCCGCCTCTAACTGAAGCTTTCTTT.

This clone was counted only a few times. The chain couples TRBV28 to TRBJ1-2; no clear D. The CDR3 runs to 12 residues. Germline V gene lookup returns CDR1 MDHEN and CDR2 SYDVKM. V was clipped by 5 bases and J by 6 bases, with 10 bases between them. Here the CDR3 reads CASSPDVDGYTF. CDR3 bases: TGTGCCAGCAGTCCCGACGTAGATGGCTACACCTTC.

Comment on this clone: Distinct nucleotide sequences in the sample also encode this CDR3. V and J are TRBV29-1 and TRBJ2-3; D is ambiguous. V was pared by 1 base and J by 0 bases, with 8 bases between. CDR3 size: 14 residues. Looked up from germline, CDR1 is SQVTM and CDR2 is ANQGSEA. CDR3 nucleotides: TGCAGCGTTGAAGCTGGGCCCAGCACAGATACGCAGTATTTT. Translating gives CSVEAGPSTDTQYF.

This clone was found a few times. The chain links TRBV2 to TRBJ1-3, with TRBD1 identical over 7 bases. The CDR3 contains 14 residues. With 6 bases clipped from V and 5 bases from J, the junction kept 7 bases outside the gene matches. Germline lookup yields CDR1 SNHLY and CDR2 FYNNEI. CDR3 protein: CASSRTGERNTIYF. CDR3 DNA sequence: TGTGCCAGCAGCCGGACAGGAGAAAGAAACACCATATATTTT.

This clone has just one count. The DNA of the CDR3 is TGTGCCATCAACCAGGGCGATCAAACCGGGGGCTACACCTTC. Amino acid sequence: CAINQGDQTGGYTF. This sequence joins TRBV10-3 and TRBJ1-2; possibly TRBD1 for D (5 bases). With 7 bases removed from V and 8 bases from J, the gap between germline ends came to 20 bases. The CDR3 has 14 amino acids. Per the germline V gene, CDR1 is ENHRY and CDR2 is SYGVKD.

The chain couples TRBV5-1 to TRBJ1-2, with a weak D call TRBD1 (6 bases). From germline, CDR1 is SGHRS and CDR2 YFSETQ. V was pared by 2 bases and J by 2 bases, with 10 bases between. The CDR3 contains 14 residues. CDR3 loop: CASSLDGGNYGYTF. In DNA, the CDR3 is TGCGCCAGCAGCTTAGACGGGGGCAACTATGGCTACACCTTC.

The chain joins TRBV7-3 to TRBJ2-7, with D perhaps matching TRBD2 (6 bases). This CDR3 has 13 residues. The germline gives CDR1 SGHTA, CDR2 FQGTGA. V was trimmed by 5 bases and J by 6 bases, leaving 14 bases between them. The DNA of the CDR3 is TGTGCCAGCAGCGCGAGGGGACTCCGCGAGCAGTACTTC. Amino acid sequence: CASSARGLREQYF.

The chain employs TRBV6-5 and TRBJ1-2, with 7 bases lining up with TRBD1. The CDR3 is 15 residues long. Trimming took 6 bases from V and 3 from J; bases not matched to a gene: 10. Germline CDR1 MNHEY, CDR2 SVGAGI. DNA of the CDR3: TGTGCCAGCAGCCCGAGGCTAGGGGGCTACTATGGCTACACCTTC. As protein: CASSPRLGGYYGYTF.

As concerns this clone: The junction shows a germline mismatch at one end, possibly a read error. The J gene is TRBJ2-2, the V gene TRBV7-7; no clear D. CDR1 and CDR2 (germline): SSHAT, FNYEAQ (reference sequence). CDR3 length: 13 amino acids. The CDR3 loop reads CASSYDVTGELFF. The CDR3 nucleotides are TGTGCTAGCAGCTACGATGTAACCGGGGAGCTGTTTTTT. Complete variable domain (other parts from reference TRBV7-7 and TRBJ2-2): GAGVSQSPRYKVTKRGQDVTLRCDPISSHATLYWYQQALGQGPEFLTYFNYEAQPDKSGLPSDRFSAERPEGSISTLTIQRTEQRDSAMYRCASSYDVTGELFFGEGSRLTVL.

This chain connects TRBV30 to TRBJ1-3; tentative D call: TRBD1 (6 bases). The germline gives CDR1 GTSNPN, CDR2 SVGIG (reference sequence). Trimming took 5 bases from V and 0 from J, leaving 11 bases between them. CDR3 length: 14 residues. CDR3 bases: TGTGCCTGGGAACGACAGGTCTCTGGAAACACCATATATTTT. Its translation is CAWERQVSGNTIYF.

This chain connects TRBV7-2 to TRBJ2-3; D is undetermined. Trimming took off 5 bases at V and 2 bases at J, with 11 bases between the two ends. The CDR3 sequence is 14 residues long. Germline V gene sequence: CDR1 SGHTA, CDR2 FQGNSA. CDR3 residues: CASSPRRFTDTQYF. CDR3 in DNA: TGTGCCAGCAGCCCCCGACGATTCACAGATACGCAGTATTTT.

This sequence joins TRBV6-5 and TRBJ2-7, with 11 nucleotides matching TRBD1. Germline trimming cut 6 bases from V and 5 bases from J; bases unmatched to any gene: 6. The CDR3 has 14 residues. Per the germline V gene, CDR1 is MNHEY and CDR2 is SVGAGI. The DNA of the CDR3 is TGTGCCAGCAGATCCCTGGGACAGGGGGACGAGCAGTACTTC. Translation gives CASRSLGQGDEQYF.

In its sample, this clone was seen a few times. The chain joins TRBV29-1 to TRBJ1-1; D unresolved. V dropped 7 bases and J dropped 1 base, with 13 bases sitting between them. CDR1 is SQVTM and CDR2 is ANQGSEA in the germline V gene. CDR3 length equals 13 residues. The CDR3 spells CSAPGLGNTEAFF. The CDR3 DNA reads TGCAGCGCCCCGGGTTTGGGGAACACTGAAGCTTTCTTT.

The chain has TRBV9 and TRBJ2-4; 12 bases agree with TRBD2. The CDR3 spans 15 residues. Trimming cost V 2 bases and J 7 bases; bases outside gene matches: 4. Looked up from germline, CDR1 is SGDLS and CDR2 is YYNGEE. The CDR3 reads CASSVSSGGANIQYF. DNA of the CDR3: TGTGCCAGCAGCGTTTCTAGCGGGGGGGCGAACATTCAGTACTTC.

The V gene is TRBV18, the J gene TRBJ1-5; possible D gene TRBD1, 6 bases. The CDR3 totals 15 residues. Germline loops: CDR1 KGHSH, CDR2 LQKENI. V was cut by 2 bases and J by 5 bases, with 13 bases left in between. The CDR3 DNA sequence: TGTGCCAGCTCACCAAACAGGGCTAAAGATCAGCCCCAGCATTTT. Encoded protein: CASSPNRAKDQPQHF.

The CDR3 region has the DNA TGTGCCAGTAGTAGGGGGAATAGCAATCAGCCCCAGCATTTT. Residues: CASSRGNSNQPQHF. This rearrangement joins TRBV27 to TRBJ1-5; D is possibly TRBD1 (6 bases). There are 14 residues in the CDR3. Trimming stripped 9 bases from V and 0 bases from J, with 12 bases between. The V gene's germline CDR1 is MNHEY and CDR2 SMNVEV (reference sequence).

This clone was counted once. The DNA of the CDR3 is TGTGCCAGCACTCGGGACCGAGTAGACATTCAGTACTTC. Its translation: CASTRDRVDIQYF. The genes are TRBV27 and TRBJ2-4, with D perhaps being TRBD1 or TRBD2 (5 bases each). The CDR3 is 13 amino acids. Germline CDR1 reads MNHEY; CDR2 reads SMNVEV (reference sequence). V was pared by 7 bases and J by 8 bases, with 15 bases between.

This chain uses TRBV7-8 with TRBJ2-1, with 7 bases lining up with TRBD1. The germline V gene has CDR1 SGHVS and CDR2 FQNEAQ. This CDR3 contains 17 residues. Unmatched junction bases numbered 10, after V lost 5 bases and J lost 0 bases. The CDR3 coding sequence is TGTGCCAGCAGCCCCGATTGGGACAGTTTCTCCTACAATGAGCAGTTCTTC. Its protein is CASSPDWDSFSYNEQFF.

This rearrangement joins TRBV30 to TRBJ1-3; D is ambiguous. CDR3 size: 17 residues. Between the trimmed V and J ends, which lost 4 bases and 0 bases, there was a span of 19 bases. Germline CDR1 and CDR2: GTSNPN and SVGIG (reference sequence). CDR3 region: CAWTGRALTLSGNTIYF. CDR3 nucleotides: TGTGCCTGGACGGGCCGGGCCCTGACCCTCTCTGGAAACACCATATATTTT. The full variable domain, with the rest looked up from reference TRBV30 and TRBJ1-3, is SQTIHQWPATLVQPVGSPLSLECTVEGTSNPNLYWYRQAAGRGLQLLFYSVGIGQISSEVPQNLSASRPQDRQFILSSKKLLLSDSGFYLCAWTGRALTLSGNTIYFGEGSWLTVV.

The rearrangement links TRBV18 to TRBJ2-7, with no clear D. The CDR3 runs to 13 residues. Germline assignment: CDR1 KGHSH and CDR2 LQKENI. The germline V and J ends were trimmed by 2 bases and 6 bases, with 11 bases remaining between them. CDR3 in amino acids: CASSPIPDGEQYF. The DNA for the CDR3 is TGTGCCAGCTCACCAATACCCGACGGCGAGCAGTACTTC.

This sequence joins TRBV25-1 and TRBJ1-1, with D hard to call. V was shortened by 6 bases and J by 4 bases, with 6 bases between the two germline ends. The CDR3 spans 11 residues. Per the germline V gene, CDR1 is MGHDK and CDR2 is SYGVNS. The DNA of the CDR3 is TGTGCCAGCAGGGTCCTCACTGAAGCTTTCTTT. Amino acid sequence: CASRVLTEAFF.

The chain recombines TRBV4-1 with TRBJ2-1, with D perhaps assigned TRBD1 or TRBD2 (5 bases each). The CDR3 has 12 amino acids. The germline V gene encodes CDR1 MGHRA and CDR2 YSYEKL. V was cut by 5 bases and J by 15 bases, with 17 bases left in between. CDR3 nucleotides: TGCGCCAGCAGCAATTCGGGACCCTTACGGTTCTTC. Translation: CASSNSGPLRFF.